Shown below are 5 T cell receptor beta chains from a single sample sequenced in a study of cytomegalovirus exposure and HLA in healthy donors. Data came from immunoSEQ multiplex PCR; TCRdb stores just in-frame clones and leaves some out. This table has 280,000 or so clones, 88% appearing once. The sample taken for sequencing was PBMCs. The receptor source for this set is a woman under 30 in good health and CMV-seronegative.

The rearrangement joins TRBV7-9 to TRBJ1-1; a weak D match, TRBD1 (6 bases). Germline V gene sequence: CDR1 SEHNR, CDR2 FQNEAQ (reference sequence). This CDR3 contains 18 residues. Trimming pared 2 bases from V and 2 bases from J, leaving 21 bases between. The CDR3 sequence is CASSLIFERDTHNTEAFF. The CDR3 nucleotides are TGTGCCAGCAGCTTAATCTTCGAGCGGGACACCCACAACACTGAAGCTTTCTTT.

This sequence joins TRBV6-5 and TRBJ2-1; tentatively, D is TRBD1 (5 bases). The CDR3 runs 15 residues. The V gene lost 7 bases and the J gene lost 4 bases, with 17 bases spanning the gap. Germline V gene sequence: CDR1 MNHEY, CDR2 SVGAGI. The CDR3 spells CASTPDTTLYNEQFF. CDR3 DNA: TGTGCCAGCACCCCGGACACGACCCTATACAATGAGCAGTTCTTC.

This chain connects TRBV27 to TRBJ2-1, with D maybe TRBD1 (6 bases). Germline V lookup: CDR1 MNHEY, CDR2 SMNVEV (reference sequence). Trimming shortened V by 6 bases and J by 3 bases, and 18 bases separated the two germline ends. The CDR3 covers 16 residues. The CDR3 sequence: CASRRTTGGFYNEQFF. In DNA, the CDR3 is TGTGCCAGCAGGAGAACGACAGGTGGATTCTACAATGAGCAGTTCTTC.

V and J are TRBV5-1 and TRBJ2-1; 9 bases are a match to TRBD2. The CDR3 has 16 residues. CDR1 is SGHRS and CDR2 is YFSETQ in the germline V gene. V lost 4 bases, J lost 0 bases, and 5 bases stayed unmatched. The CDR3 is CASSPLAGHSYNEQFF. DNA of the CDR3: TGCGCCAGCAGCCCACTAGCGGGCCACTCCTACAATGAGCAGTTCTTC.

V gene TRBV5-6 combines with J gene TRBJ1-5, with D possibly being TRBD1 (6 bases). Trimming left V 1 base short and J 0 bases short, with 11 bases between. Per the germline V gene, CDR1 is SGHDT and CDR2 is YYEEEE. This CDR3 has 16 residues. CDR3 protein: CASSLTMDSSNQPQHF. DNA for the CDR3: TGTGCCAGCAGCTTGACGATGGACAGTAGCAATCAGCCCCAGCATTTT.